What follows are 8 T cell receptor beta chains derived from one specimen sequenced in a study of T-cell reconstitution after alpha-beta-depleted transplantation in children. A TCRbeta library incorporating unique molecular identifiers was prepared. TCRdb ran MiXCR on the PCR reads and lists one entry per CDR3 protein. The repertoire holds 350,000 to 450,000 distinct CDR3 sequences, with roughly 13% as singletons. Sequences were derived from PBMCs, sampled from the stem cell graft. These receptor sequences come from a human donor who donated a stem cell graft to a child with Fanconi anemia.

The chain links TRBV20-1 to TRBJ1-5, with D uncertain. V lost 1 base to trimming and J lost 3 bases, with 7 bases between them. The CDR3 consists of 13 residues. CDR1 is DFQATT and CDR2 is SNEGSKA in the germline V gene (reference sequence). The CDR3 region is CSARADLNQPQHF. CDR3 DNA: TGCAGTGCTAGAGCCGATCTCAATCAGCCCCAGCATTTT.

The chain couples TRBV7-2 to TRBJ2-1; D is unclear. Germline V gene data show CDR1 as SGHTA and CDR2 as FQGNSA. Trimming removed 4 bases from V and 7 bases from J, with 14 bases in between. The CDR3 runs to 14 residues. The CDR3 protein is CASSSRPGANEQFF. Here the CDR3 DNA reads TGTGCCAGCAGCTCCCGTCCCGGCGCGAATGAGCAGTTCTTC.

This sequence joins TRBV20-1 and TRBJ2-1; possibly TRBD1 for D (6 bases). Germline CDR1 reads DFQATT; CDR2 reads SNEGSKA (reference sequence). V dropped 3 bases and J dropped 6 bases, with 9 bases sitting between them. The CDR3 contains 12 residues. DNA of the CDR3: TGCAGTGCTAGGAGGGGGATCAATGAGCAGTTCTTC. This encodes CSARRGINEQFF.

This clonotype was seen a handful of times. J is TRBJ2-1 and V is TRBV19; D is possibly TRBD2 (6 bases). There are 15 residues in the CDR3. The germline V and J ends were trimmed by 7 bases and 7 bases, with 20 bases remaining between them. CDR1 and CDR2 from the germline V gene are LNHDA and SQIVND (reference sequence). The CDR3 loop is CASNSGSIPGNEQFF. For the CDR3, the DNA is TGTGCCAGTAACTCCGGGAGTATTCCGGGAAATGAGCAGTTCTTC.

This clonotype was seen repeatedly, ten times or more. The CDR3 region has the DNA TGTGCCAGCAGCGATGTAGGGACAGGGGTTGGAACTGAAGCTTTCTTT. Translation: CASSDVGTGVGTEAFF. The rearrangement uses TRBV7-9 and TRBJ1-1, with 10 bases matching TRBD1. Germline CDR1 is SEHNR and CDR2 is FQNEAQ (reference sequence). V gave up 5 bases and J gave up 5 bases; unmatched junction bases: 11. The CDR3 is 16 residues long.

V usage is TRBV5-8 and J usage is TRBJ1-5; TRBD1 might be the D (6 bases). This CDR3 has 14 residues. V gave up 3 bases and J gave up 5 bases, with 12 bases separating them. The germline gives CDR1 SGHTS, CDR2 YDEGEE. CDR3 in amino acids: CASSYGTSYQPQHF. CDR3 DNA sequence: TGTGCCAGCAGCTACGGGACATCTTATCAGCCCCAGCATTTT.

This sequence joins TRBV4-3 and TRBJ2-2; maybe TRBD1 (6 bases). This CDR3 is built from 15 residues. The V gene's germline CDR1 is LGHNA and CDR2 YSLEER. V lost 0 bases, J lost 4 bases, and 9 bases lay in between. This CDR3 reads CASSQDQQGTGELFF. The CDR3 nucleotides are TGCGCCAGCAGCCAAGATCAACAGGGCACCGGGGAGCTGTTTTTT.

This clonotype was picked up a small number of times. The chain recombines TRBV29-1 with TRBJ1-2; D is ambiguous. This CDR3 is 14 amino acids long. Trimming left V 4 bases short and J 3 bases short, with 15 bases between. Looked up from germline, CDR1 is SQVTM and CDR2 is ANQGSEA. DNA for the CDR3: TGCAGCGTTGTAGCCCCCGAGGTGGACTATGGCTACACCTTC. Its translation is CSVVAPEVDYGYTF. Combining the CDR3 with reference TRBV29-1 and TRBJ1-2 gives the whole variable domain SAVISQKPSRDICQRGTSLTIQCQVDSQVTMMFWYRQQPGQSLTLIATANQGSEATYESGFVIDKFPISRPNLTFSTLTVSNMSPEDSSIYLCSVVAPEVDYGYTFGSGTRLTVV.